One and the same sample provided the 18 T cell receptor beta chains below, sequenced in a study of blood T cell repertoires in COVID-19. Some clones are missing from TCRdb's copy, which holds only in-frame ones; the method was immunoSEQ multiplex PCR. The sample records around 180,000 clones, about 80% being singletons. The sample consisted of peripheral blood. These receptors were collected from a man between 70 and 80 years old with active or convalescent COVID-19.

In nucleotides, the CDR3 is TGCGCCAGCAGCCAAGATCTAGGGGGCGCAGGTAATGAAAAACTGTTTTTT. This translates into CASSQDLGGAGNEKLFF. V gene TRBV4-1 combines with J gene TRBJ1-4; 7 nucleotides agree with TRBD1. The CDR3 has 17 residues. V trimming: 0 bases; J trimming: 4 bases; junction bases outside the gene matches: 8. The V gene's germline CDR1 is MGHRA and CDR2 YSYEKL.

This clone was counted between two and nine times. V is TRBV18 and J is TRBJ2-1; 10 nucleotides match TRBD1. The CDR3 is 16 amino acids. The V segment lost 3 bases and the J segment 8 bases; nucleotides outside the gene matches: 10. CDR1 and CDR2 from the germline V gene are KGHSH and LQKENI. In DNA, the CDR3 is TGTGCCAGCTCACCCCCAGGACAGGGGGAACTGGATGAGCAGTTCTTC. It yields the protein CASSPPGQGELDEQFF.

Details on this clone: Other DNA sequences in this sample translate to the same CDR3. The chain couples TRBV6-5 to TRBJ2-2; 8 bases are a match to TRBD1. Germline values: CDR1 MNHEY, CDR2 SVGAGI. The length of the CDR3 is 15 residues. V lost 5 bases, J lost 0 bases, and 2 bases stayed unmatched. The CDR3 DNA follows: TGTGCCAGCAGTCTACAGGGGGCGAACACCGGGGAGCTGTTTTTT. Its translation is CASSLQGANTGELFF.

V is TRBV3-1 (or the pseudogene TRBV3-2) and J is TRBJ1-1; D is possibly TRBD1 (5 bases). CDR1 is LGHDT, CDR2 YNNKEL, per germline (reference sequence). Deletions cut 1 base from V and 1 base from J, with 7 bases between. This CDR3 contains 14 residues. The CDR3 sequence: CASSQGGSNTEAFF. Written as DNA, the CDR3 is TGTGCCAGCAGCCAAGGGGGCTCGAACACTGAAGCTTTCTTT.

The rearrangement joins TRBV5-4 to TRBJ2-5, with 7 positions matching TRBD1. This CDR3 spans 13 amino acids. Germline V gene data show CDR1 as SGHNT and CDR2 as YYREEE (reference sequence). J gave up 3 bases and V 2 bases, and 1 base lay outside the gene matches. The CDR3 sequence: CASSFGTEETQYF. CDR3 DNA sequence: TGTGCCAGCAGCTTTGGGACAGAAGAGACCCAGTACTTC.

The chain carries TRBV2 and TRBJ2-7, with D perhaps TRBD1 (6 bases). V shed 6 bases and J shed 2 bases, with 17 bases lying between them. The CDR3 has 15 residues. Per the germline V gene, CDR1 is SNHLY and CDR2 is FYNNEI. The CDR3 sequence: CASRGVDRLTYEQYF. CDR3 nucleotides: TGTGCCAGCAGGGGGGTGGACAGACTGACCTACGAGCAGTACTTC.

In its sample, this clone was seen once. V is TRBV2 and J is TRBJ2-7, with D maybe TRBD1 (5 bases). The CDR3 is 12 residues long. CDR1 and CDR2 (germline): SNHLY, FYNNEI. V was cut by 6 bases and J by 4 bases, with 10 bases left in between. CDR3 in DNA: TGTGCCAGCAGCCTCACAGGATACGAGCAGTACTTC. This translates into CASSLTGYEQYF.

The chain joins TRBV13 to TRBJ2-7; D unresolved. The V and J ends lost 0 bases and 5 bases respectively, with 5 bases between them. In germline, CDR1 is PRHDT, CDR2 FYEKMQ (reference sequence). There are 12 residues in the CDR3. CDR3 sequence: CASSLGRDEQYF. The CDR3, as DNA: TGTGCCAGCAGCTTAGGCCGGGACGAGCAGTACTTC.

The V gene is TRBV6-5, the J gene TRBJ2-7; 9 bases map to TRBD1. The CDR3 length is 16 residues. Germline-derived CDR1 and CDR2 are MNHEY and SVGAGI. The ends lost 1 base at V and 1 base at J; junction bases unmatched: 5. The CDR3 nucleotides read TGTGCCAGCAGTTACTTGGGACAGGGCTTTTCCTACGAGCAGTACTTC. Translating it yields CASSYLGQGFSYEQYF.

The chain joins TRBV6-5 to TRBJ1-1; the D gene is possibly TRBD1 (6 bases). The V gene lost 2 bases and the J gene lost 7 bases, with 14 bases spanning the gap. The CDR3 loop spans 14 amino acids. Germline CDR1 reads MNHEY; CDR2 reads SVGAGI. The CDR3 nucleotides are TGTGCCAGCAGTTACCGCTCAGGGGCCCTTGAAGCTTTCTTT. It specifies CASSYRSGALEAFF.

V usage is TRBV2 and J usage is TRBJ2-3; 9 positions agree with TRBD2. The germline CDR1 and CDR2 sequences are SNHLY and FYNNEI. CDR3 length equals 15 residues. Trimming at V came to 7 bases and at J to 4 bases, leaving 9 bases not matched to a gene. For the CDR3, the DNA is TGTGCCAGCACCCAGAGGGGGACTAGCCCAGATACGCAGTATTTT. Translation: CASTQRGTSPDTQYF.

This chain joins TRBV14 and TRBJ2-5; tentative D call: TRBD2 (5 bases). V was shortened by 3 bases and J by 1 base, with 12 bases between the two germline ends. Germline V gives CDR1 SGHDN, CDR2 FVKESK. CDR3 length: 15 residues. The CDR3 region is CASSQRVQAQETQYF. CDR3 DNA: TGTGCCAGCAGCCAGCGGGTCCAGGCCCAAGAGACCCAGTACTTC.

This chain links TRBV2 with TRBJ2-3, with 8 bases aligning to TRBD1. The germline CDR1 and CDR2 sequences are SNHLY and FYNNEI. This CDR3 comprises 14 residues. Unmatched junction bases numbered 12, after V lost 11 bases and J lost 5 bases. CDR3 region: CAAKTRGLGDTQYF. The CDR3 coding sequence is TGTGCCGCTAAAACCAGGGGGCTGGGAGATACGCAGTATTTT.

The CDR3 bases are TGTGCCACCAGCAGAGATGCGGTGAACACTGAAGCTTTCTTT. As protein: CATSRDAVNTEAFF. This rearrangement joins TRBV15 to TRBJ1-1; no clear D. The V gene lost 0 bases and the J gene lost 0 bases, with 5 bases spanning the gap. Germline assignment: CDR1 LNHNV and CDR2 YYDKDF (reference sequence). The CDR3 runs 14 residues.

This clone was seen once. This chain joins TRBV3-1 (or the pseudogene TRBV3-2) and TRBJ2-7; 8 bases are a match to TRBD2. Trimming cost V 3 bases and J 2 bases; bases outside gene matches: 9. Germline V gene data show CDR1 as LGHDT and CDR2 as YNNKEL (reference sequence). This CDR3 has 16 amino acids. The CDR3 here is CASSQSSAGAPYEQYF. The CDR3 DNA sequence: TGTGCCAGCAGCCAGTCGTCAGCGGGGGCTCCCTACGAGCAGTACTTC.

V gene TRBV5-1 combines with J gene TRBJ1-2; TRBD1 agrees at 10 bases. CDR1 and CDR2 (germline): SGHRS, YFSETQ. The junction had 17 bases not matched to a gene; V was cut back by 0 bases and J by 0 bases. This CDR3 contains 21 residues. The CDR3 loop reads CASSLAQEGETGQGPNYGYTF. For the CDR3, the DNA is TGCGCCAGCAGCTTGGCCCAAGAGGGGGAGACGGGACAGGGGCCTAACTATGGCTACACCTTC. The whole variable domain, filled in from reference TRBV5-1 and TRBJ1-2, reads KAGVTQTPRYLIKTRGQQVTLSCSPISGHRSVSWYQQTPGQGLQFLFEYFSETQRNKGNFPGRFSGRQFSNSRSEMNVSTLELGDSALYLCASSLAQEGETGQGPNYGYTFGSGTRLTVV.

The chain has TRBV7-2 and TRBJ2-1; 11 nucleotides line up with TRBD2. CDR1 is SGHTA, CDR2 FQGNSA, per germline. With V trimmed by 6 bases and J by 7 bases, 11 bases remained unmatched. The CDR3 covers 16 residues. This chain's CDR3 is CASSRDSGGAQNEQFF. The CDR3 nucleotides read TGTGCCAGCAGTCGTGATAGCGGGGGGGCGCAAAATGAGCAGTTCTTC.

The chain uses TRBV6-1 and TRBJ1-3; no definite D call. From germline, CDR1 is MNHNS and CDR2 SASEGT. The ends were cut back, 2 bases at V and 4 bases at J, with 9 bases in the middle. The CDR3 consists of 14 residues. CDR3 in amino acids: CASSELLGGNTIYF. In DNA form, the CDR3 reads TGTGCCAGCAGTGAACTACTAGGGGGAAACACCATATATTTT.